The T cell receptor (beta chain) under discussion was sequenced for a study of long-term antiretroviral therapy in people with HIV. This was the immunoSEQ v3.0 assay at survey level. Assay used: immunoSEQ multiplex PCR; TCRdb lists only in-frame clones, some missing. The repertoire holds about 33,000 clones, approximately 97% seen once, with about 3% in the top ten. This CDR3 spans 14 amino acids. V was trimmed by 5 bases and J by 2 bases, leaving 13 bases between them. The germline V gene has CDR1 PRHDT and CDR2 FYEKMQ (reference sequence). The sequenced sample was unsorted PBMCs, obtained 6.9 years after starting antiretroviral therapy. The chain joins TRBV13 to TRBJ2-7; the D gene is possibly TRBD2 (5 bases). This sequence was found in a man between 25 and 39 years old with HIV. CDR3 nucleotides: TGTGCCAGCAGCCTACTAGATTCCCCCTACGAGCAGTACTTC. Protein sequence: CASSLLDSPYEQYF.